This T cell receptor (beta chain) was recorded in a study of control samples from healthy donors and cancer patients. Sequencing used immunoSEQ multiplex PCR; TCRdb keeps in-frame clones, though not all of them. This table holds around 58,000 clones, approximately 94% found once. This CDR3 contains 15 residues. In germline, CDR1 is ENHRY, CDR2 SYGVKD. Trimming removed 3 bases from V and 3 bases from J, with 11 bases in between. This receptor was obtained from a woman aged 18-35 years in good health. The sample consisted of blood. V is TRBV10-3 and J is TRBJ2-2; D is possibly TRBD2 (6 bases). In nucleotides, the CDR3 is TGTGCCATCAGTGACGGAGGGAAGCACACCGGGGAGCTGTTTTTT. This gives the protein CAISDGGKHTGELFF.